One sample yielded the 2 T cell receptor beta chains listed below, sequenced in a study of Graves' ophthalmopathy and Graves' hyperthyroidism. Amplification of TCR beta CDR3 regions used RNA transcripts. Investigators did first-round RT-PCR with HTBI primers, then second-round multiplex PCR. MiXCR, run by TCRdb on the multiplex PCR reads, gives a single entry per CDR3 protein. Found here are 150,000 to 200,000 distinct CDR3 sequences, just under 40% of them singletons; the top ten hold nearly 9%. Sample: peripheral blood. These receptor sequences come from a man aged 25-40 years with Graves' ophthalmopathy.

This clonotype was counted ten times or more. The CDR3 spells CASSLERDVSLGEQYF. CDR3 DNA: TGTGCCAGCAGCTTGGAAAGGGACGTTTCCCTGGGTGAGCAGTACTTC. The chain uses TRBV5-6 and TRBJ2-7; D assignment may be TRBD1 or TRBD2 (5 bases each). The CDR3 extends over 16 amino acids. CDR1 SGHDT and CDR2 YYEEEE come from the germline V gene. V dropped 0 bases and J dropped 7 bases, with 20 bases sitting between them. Looking up the rest from reference TRBV5-6 and TRBJ2-7 gives the full variable domain: DAGVTQSPTHLIKTRGQQVTLRCSPKSGHDTVSWYQQALGQGPQFIFQYYEEEERQRGNFPDRFSGHQFPNYSSELNVNALLLGDSALYLCASSLERDVSLGEQYFGPGTRLTVT.

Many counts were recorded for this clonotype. The CDR3, as DNA: TGTGCCAGCAGCTTAGAGTTCGGGAGAAATCAGCCCCAGCATTTT. As protein: CASSLEFGRNQPQHF. V usage is TRBV7-8 and J usage is TRBJ1-5; the D is unclear. There are 15 residues in the CDR3. The germline V gene encodes CDR1 SGHVS and CDR2 FQNEAQ. V lost 1 base and J lost 4, with 11 bases in between. Full variable domain (rest looked up from reference TRBV7-8 and TRBJ1-5): GAGVSQSPRYKVAKRGQDVALRCDPISGHVSLFWYQQALGQGPEFLTYFQNEAQLDKSGLPSDRFFAERPEGSVSTLKIQRTQQEDSAVYLCASSLEFGRNQPQHFGDGTRLSIL.